This entry lists 28 T cell receptor beta chains sequenced from one sample in a study of blood T cells in healthy people across ages. Then a second PCR, running roughly 7 to 11 cycles, was carried out with a sample-barcoded 5' primer and a J-beta primer mix. MiXCR, run by TCRdb on the 5' RACE reads, gives a single entry per CDR3 protein. The sample consists of fewer than 1 million distinct CDR3 sequences, around 42% of them appearing once. The sequencing sample was made of blood. The receptors were sampled from a man aged 55 to 70 in good health.

This chain links TRBV30 with TRBJ2-3, with D perhaps TRBD2 (5 bases). Trimming removed 1 base from V and 2 bases from J, with 19 bases in between. This CDR3 contains 17 residues. CDR1 is GTSNPN, CDR2 SVGIG, per germline (reference sequence). The DNA for the CDR3 is TGTGCCTGGAGTGGCGGGCGCGGTAATATCCTCACAGATACGCAGTATTTT. This translates into CAWSGGRGNILTDTQYF.

V usage is TRBV15 and J usage is TRBJ1-1, with D tentatively TRBD1 (5 bases). There are 13 residues in the CDR3. Germline V CDR1 and CDR2: LNHNV, YYDKDF (reference sequence). Deletions cut 0 bases from V and 11 bases from J, with 13 bases between. The CDR3 nucleotides are TGTGCCACCAGCAGAGATACTGGGGGTTTGGCTTTCTTT. Translating gives CATSRDTGGLAFF.

This clonotype was seen a handful of times. V is TRBV4-1 and J is TRBJ2-1, with D hard to call. Trimming stripped 0 bases from V and 0 bases from J, with 9 bases between. Per the germline V gene, CDR1 is MGHRA and CDR2 is YSYEKL. The length of the CDR3 is 16 residues. The CDR3 reads CASSQDGESSYNEQFF. DNA of the CDR3: TGCGCCAGCAGCCAAGATGGAGAGAGCTCCTACAATGAGCAGTTCTTC.

The chain links TRBV7-9 to TRBJ2-7, with a weak D call TRBD2 (6 bases). From germline, CDR1 is SEHNR and CDR2 FQNEAQ (reference sequence). The length of the CDR3 is 14 residues. Trimming stripped 9 bases from V and 5 bases from J, with 20 bases between. This chain's CDR3 is CASRQSGGRHEQYF. As DNA, the CDR3 is TGTGCCAGTAGGCAAAGTGGAGGGAGGCACGAGCAGTACTTC.

This clonotype was picked up one time. The chain couples TRBV11-3 to TRBJ2-5, with D perhaps matching TRBD1 (5 bases). This CDR3 has 13 amino acids. Germline V gene lookup returns CDR1 SGHNT and CDR2 YENEEA. V lost 5 bases and J 11 bases, leaving 18 bases between the germline ends. CDR3: CASSAAGSSEQYF. The CDR3 DNA sequence: TGTGCCAGCAGCGCAGCAGGGTCAAGTGAGCAGTACTTC.

The genes are TRBV9 and TRBJ2-7; TRBD1 is a possible D gene (8 bases). Germline V gene lookup returns CDR1 SGDLS and CDR2 YYNGEE. The CDR3 has 16 residues. V was pared by 0 bases and J by 2 bases, with 15 bases between. The chain's CDR3 is CASSVGGGTGPYEQYF. CDR3 bases: TGTGCCAGCAGCGTAGGGGGGGGGACAGGACCCTACGAGCAGTACTTC.

This clonotype has only one observation. The V gene is TRBV6-5, the J gene TRBJ1-1; 8 bases map to TRBD1. The CDR3 is made up of 15 amino acids. Germline V gives CDR1 MNHEY, CDR2 SVGAGI. V was clipped by 3 bases and J by 3 bases; unmatched bases: 6. The DNA for the CDR3 is TGTGCCAGCAGTTATTTGGACAGGGTCGACACTGAAGCTTTCTTT. It encodes CASSYLDRVDTEAFF.

Turning to this clonotype: A single base separates this from a much larger clone, so it may be a read error. The rearrangement joins TRBV6-1 to TRBJ2-1, with D perhaps matching TRBD1 (5 bases). Germline V gene data show CDR1 as MNHNS and CDR2 as SASEGT. The CDR3 is 13 amino acids. The CDR3 nucleotides read TGTGCCAGCAGCAGGACACCCTACAATGAGCGGTTCTTC. Protein product: CASSRTPYNERFF.

About this clonotype: A read error may produce the germline difference seen at one junction end. V usage is TRBV24-1 and J usage is TRBJ1-5; D may be TRBD1 (6 bases). Germline-derived CDR1 and CDR2 are KGHDR and SFDVKD. This CDR3 spans 14 amino acids. The CDR3 nucleotides are TGTGCCACCAGTTTCGGGGGGCACAATCAGCCTCAGCATTTT. It translates to CATSFGGHNQPQHF.

The chain combines TRBV20-1 with TRBJ2-1, with D uncertain. V gave up 6 bases and J gave up 8 bases, with 17 bases separating them. The CDR3 covers 13 residues. Germline CDR1 reads DFQATT; CDR2 reads SNEGSKA (reference sequence). CDR3 in amino acids: CSATPDLDDEQFF. CDR3 DNA: TGCAGTGCCACGCCAGACCTGGACGATGAGCAGTTCTTC.

The CDR3 sequence is CASSLVVVASYNEQFF. The CDR3 DNA sequence: TGTGCCAGCAGTTTGGTGGTGGTAGCGTCGTACAATGAGCAGTTCTTC. J is TRBJ2-1 and V is TRBV12-3 or TRBV12-4; D possibly corresponds to TRBD2 (5 bases). This CDR3 contains 16 residues. The germline V and J ends were trimmed by 3 bases and 4 bases, with 16 bases remaining between them.

This clonotype has just a few counts. CDR3 sequence: CAQLQDSNQPQHF. The DNA for the CDR3 is TGTGCCCAGCTACAGGATAGCAATCAGCCCCAGCATTTT. This sequence joins TRBV27 and TRBJ1-5, with a possible D match to TRBD1 (5 bases). V lost 11 bases and J 0 bases, leaving 11 bases between the germline ends. The CDR3 is 13 amino acids. CDR1 is MNHEY and CDR2 is SMNVEV in the germline V gene (reference sequence).

The rearrangement uses TRBV20-1 and TRBJ2-1, with 7 positions matching TRBD2. The end of the DNA fits TRBJ2-7 better, so the J call may be wrong. CDR1 and CDR2 (germline): DFQATT, SNEGSKA (reference sequence). The CDR3 spans 17 residues. The CDR3 DNA sequence: TGCAGTGCCTGGAGCCAGCGGGGTCTGAGCTCCTACAATGAGCAGTACTTC. Translated, it gives CSAWSQRGLSSYNEQYF.

The chain employs TRBV6-2 or TRBV6-3 and TRBJ1-5; D uncertain. The CDR3 covers 13 residues. The V gene lost 6 bases and the J gene lost 4 bases, with 10 bases spanning the gap. Germline assignment: CDR1 MNHEY and CDR2 SVGEGT. Written as DNA, the CDR3 is TGTGCCAGCAGGATACACATTAATCAGCCCCAGCATTTT. Its protein is CASRIHINQPQHF.

This clonotype was seen more than once but under ten times. This sequence joins TRBV9 and TRBJ2-3; weak D call: TRBD2 (6 bases). CDR1 and CDR2 from the germline V gene are SGDLS and YYNGEE. The CDR3 runs 15 residues. V dropped 2 bases and J dropped 2 bases, with 12 bases sitting between them. CDR3 DNA sequence: TGTGCCAGCAGCGTTGAACTAGCATTCACAGATACGCAGTATTTT. Protein product: CASSVELAFTDTQYF.

The chain is built from TRBV3-1 and TRBJ2-5; D remains ambiguous. Germline loops: CDR1 LGHDT, CDR2 YNNKEL (reference sequence). The CDR3 sequence is 13 residues long. Trimming took 2 bases from V and 5 from J, leaving 9 bases between them. CDR3 sequence reads: CASSQNPDETQYF. The CDR3 DNA sequence: TGTGCCAGCAGCCAAAATCCCGACGAGACCCAGTACTTC.

The chain couples TRBV29-1 to TRBJ2-7; D possibly corresponds to TRBD1 (5 bases). V was shortened by 7 bases and J by 2 bases, with 12 bases between the two germline ends. The CDR3 loop spans 12 amino acids. The germline V gene has CDR1 SQVTM and CDR2 ANQGSEA. CDR3 protein: CSALETAYEQYF. DNA of the CDR3: TGCAGCGCACTCGAGACAGCCTACGAGCAGTACTTC.

CDR3 sequence (DNA): TGTGCCAGCAGTTACAGGTCTTACACTGAAGCTTTCTTT. This translates into CASSYRSYTEAFF. The rearrangement joins TRBV12-3 or TRBV12-4 to TRBJ1-1; possibly TRBD1 for D (5 bases). Trimming took 4 bases from V and 3 from J, leaving 9 bases between them. CDR3 length: 13 amino acids.

This clonotype showed up just once. This chain uses TRBV11-3 with TRBJ2-2, with a tentative D call TRBD2 (5 bases). The CDR3 runs to 14 residues. V was pared by 5 bases and J by 4 bases, with 11 bases between. Per germline, CDR1 SGHNT and CDR2 YENEEA. CDR3 coding DNA: TGTGCCAGCAGCCCCCCGGGATTCACCGGGGAGCTGTTTTTT. Residues: CASSPPGFTGELFF. The full variable domain, rest sourced from reference TRBV11-3 and TRBJ2-2, is EAGVVQSPRYKIIEKKQPVAFWCNPISGHNTLYWYLQNLGQGPELLIRYENEEAVDDSQLPKDRFSAERLKGVDSTLKIQPAELGDSAVYLCASSPPGFTGELFFGEGSRLTVL.

V and J are TRBV11-2 and TRBJ2-5; a weak D match, TRBD1 (6 bases). Deletions cut 2 bases from V and 4 bases from J, with 11 bases between. This CDR3 is 14 amino acids long. Germline CDR1 SGHAT, CDR2 FQNNGV. The CDR3 loop reads CASSLPGARETQYF. The CDR3 nucleotides are TGTGCCAGCAGCTTACCAGGGGCGAGAGAGACCCAGTACTTC.

This sequence joins TRBV12-3 or TRBV12-4 and TRBJ2-1; D is uncertain. Trimming cost V 7 bases and J 5 bases, with 18 bases left between them. The CDR3 runs to 15 residues. The CDR3 here is CASTPGVVLNNEQFF. CDR3 coding DNA: TGTGCCAGCACCCCTGGGGTAGTACTGAACAATGAGCAGTTCTTC.

The chain uses TRBV4-1 and TRBJ2-7; no firm D call. Germline V gene sequence: CDR1 MGHRA, CDR2 YSYEKL. V lost 0 bases and J lost 9, with 9 bases in between. The CDR3 has 12 amino acids. The CDR3 sequence: CASSQDMHGQYF. CDR3 coding DNA: TGCGCCAGCAGCCAAGACATGCACGGGCAGTACTTC.

The chain carries TRBV7-2 and TRBJ1-5; a possible D gene is TRBD1 (5 bases). V was clipped by 2 bases and J by 7 bases, with 18 bases between them. Germline V gene sequence: CDR1 SGHTA, CDR2 FQGNSA. The CDR3 covers 16 residues. The CDR3 loop reads CASSLRAGLMLQPQHF. In DNA form, the CDR3 reads TGTGCCAGCAGCTTACGGGCAGGGTTGATGCTCCAGCCCCAGCATTTT.

The rearrangement joins TRBV21-1 to TRBJ2-7; TRBD2, the table's D call, lacks a check against the DNA. TRBV21-1 counts as a pseudogene. CDR3 length: 19 amino acids. The CDR3 protein is CASTKRKSSGGIPSYEQYF. CDR3 nucleotide sequence: TGTGCCAGCACTAAAAGGAAATCTAGCGGGGGGATCCCTTCCTACGAGCAGTACTTC.

This clonotype has just one count. It is likely a read error, because the conserved phenylalanine at the end of the CDR3 is missing. This sequence joins TRBV6-2 or TRBV6-3 and TRBJ1-4; D remains unclear. Per the germline V gene, CDR1 is MNHEY and CDR2 is SVGEGT. V lost 8 bases to trimming and J lost 0 bases, with 22 bases between them. The CDR3 length is 18 residues. This CDR3 is CASQDDRTVETTNEKLFY. The CDR3 bases are TGTGCCAGCCAGGACGACCGAACCGTGGAGACAACTAATGAAAAACTGTTTTAC.

This rearrangement joins TRBV5-1 to TRBJ1-2; D gene ambiguous. The CDR3 sequence is 12 residues long. Germline V lookup: CDR1 SGHRS, CDR2 YFSETQ. Trimming removed 2 bases from V and 7 bases from J, with 9 bases in between. The CDR3 DNA reads TGCGCCAGCAGCTTTGACACGGGTGGCTACACCTTC. This gives the protein CASSFDTGGYTF. Supplemented by reference TRBV5-1 and TRBJ1-2, the full variable domain reads KAGVTQTPRYLIKTRGQQVTLSCSPISGHRSVSWYQQTPGQGLQFLFEYFSETQRNKGNFPGRFSGRQFSNSRSEMNVSTLELGDSALYLCASSFDTGGYTFGSGTRLTVV.

In this sample, this clonotype turned up a few times. The V gene is TRBV2, the J gene TRBJ2-7, with D possibly being TRBD1 (6 bases). V was shortened by 11 bases and J by 0 bases, with 11 bases between the two germline ends. This CDR3 comprises 12 residues. Per the germline V gene, CDR1 is SNHLY and CDR2 is FYNNEI. The CDR3 coding sequence is TGTGCCGGTAGGGGGAGCTCCTACGAGCAGTACTTC. Amino acids: CAGRGSSYEQYF.

V usage is TRBV5-1 and J usage is TRBJ2-1; D may correspond to TRBD1 or TRBD2 (6 bases each). Germline V gene sequence: CDR1 SGHRS, CDR2 YFSETQ. The CDR3 length is 15 residues. Trimming took off 1 base at V and 4 bases at J, with 12 bases between the two ends. CDR3 DNA: TGCGCCAGCAGCTTGTCAGGGGAGGAGTACAATGAGCAGTTCTTC. It is translated as CASSLSGEEYNEQFF.